The rows below give T cell receptor beta chains drawn from one sample of a study of long-term antiretroviral therapy in people with HIV. The assay was immunoSEQ multiplex PCR, and TCRdb's table has in-frame clones only and misses some. The data hold 20,000 to 25,000 clones, with 76% observed a single time. Sequencing was performed on unsorted PBMCs, taken 1.1 years before starting antiretroviral therapy. The origin of the receptors is a woman aged 40 to 49 with HIV. The CDR3 runs from the conserved cysteine through the conserved F or W. D genes are given only for firm matches. Expanded clones are given a class, and other clones once, few, many or no size at all.

>NA|TRBV15|NA|TRBJ2-2
TGTGCCACCAGCAAAGGAGGGACAACCGGGGAGCTGTTTTTT
CATSKGGTTGELFF
>TRBD2|TRBV6-1|few|TRBJ2-3
TGTGCCAGCAGTGAGCCCGGCGGGAGTAGCACAGATACGCAGTATTTT
CASSEPGGSSTDTQYF
>NA|TRBV30|once|TRBJ2-4
TGTGCCTGGAGTGTACAGGGCTATACCCTGAAAAACATTCAGTACTTC
CAWSVQGYTLKNIQYF
>TRBD1|TRBV25-1|NA|TRBJ2-2
TGTGCCAGCAGTAATCAGGGGGCCGGGGAGCTGTTTTTT
CASSNQGAGELFF
>TRBD1|TRBV5-5|NA|TRBJ1-2
TGTGCCAGCAGCTTGGGAGGGGGCGCCTTTGACTATGGCTACACCTTC
CASSLGGGAFDYGYTF
>NA|TRBV28|NA|TRBJ2-7
TGTGCCAGCAGTCAGGACGGGGGTTACTCCTACGAGCAGTACTTC
CASSQDGGYSYEQYF
>NA|TRBV6-1|NA|TRBJ2-7
TGTGCCAGCTCTGGATACTACGAGCAGTACTTC
CASSGYYEQYF
>NA|TRBV5-1|NA|TRBJ1-1
TGCGCCAGCAGCCCGGACCTGAACACTGAAGCTTTCTTT
CASSPDLNTEAFF
>NA|TRBV6-1|NA|TRBJ1-3
TGTGCCAGCGGGTCGATCGCTGGAAACACCATATATTTT
CASGSIAGNTIYF
>NA|TRBV12-5|once|TRBJ2-5
TGTGCTAGTGGTTCCCCCCATTCGGAGACCCAGTACTTC
CASGSPHSETQYF
>NA|TRBV6-5|NA|TRBJ2-1
TGTGCCACCTTAGGGGACGGCGCTCGTTACAATGAGCAGTTCTTC
CATLGDGARYNEQFF
>TRBD2|TRBV7-9|NA|TRBJ2-3
TGTGCCAGCAGCCTTACCGGGACTAGCGGCACAGATACGCAGTATTTT
CASSLTGTSGTDTQYF
>TRBD1|TRBV18|NA|TRBJ2-5
TGTGCCAGCTCACCATTAGTCGGGACAGGGGTTTTTGAGACCCAGTACTTC
CASSPLVGTGVFETQYF
>NA|TRBV7-9|few|TRBJ1-1
TGTGCCAGCAGCGAAGCGAACACTGAAGCTTTCTTT
CASSEANTEAFF
>NA|TRBV2|few|TRBJ2-1
TGTGCCAGCCTCCGGGACCAATACAATGAGCAGTTCTTC
CASLRDQYNEQFF
>TRBD1|TRBV13|NA|TRBJ2-7
TGTGCCAGCAGCTCCCGGACAGGGATCTACGAGCAGTACTTC
CASSSRTGIYEQYF
>NA|TRBV4-2|NA|TRBJ1-1
TGTGCCAGCAGCCAGTGGGACCAGGGTTCCACTGAAGCTTTCTTT
CASSQWDQGSTEAFF
>NA|TRBV5-6|NA|TRBJ2-1
TGTGCCAGCAGCTTGCTTCCAGAACCCTCCTACAATGAGCAGTTCTTC
CASSLLPEPSYNEQFF
>NA|TRBV5-6|few|TRBJ1-2
TGTGCCAGCAGCTTGGAAGGGTGGGTAGGCTACACCTTC
CASSLEGWVGYTF
>NA|TRBV30|NA|TRBJ2-5
TGTGCCTGGAGTCCCCTAGCCCAAGAGACCCAGTACTTC
CAWSPLAQETQYF
>TRBD2|TRBV5-5|NA|TRBJ2-7
TGTGCCAGCAGCTTGGGACTAGCCCTGAGCGAGCAGTACTTC
CASSLGLALSEQYF
>NA|TRBV10-3|NA|TRBJ2-7
TGTGCCATCAGTGAGCCCTTTCCGGGGAGTCAGCAGTACTTC
CAISEPFPGSQQYF
>TRBD1|TRBV30|NA|TRBJ2-5
TGTGCCTGGAGTGAGGGACAGGGTCAAGAGACCCAGTACTTC
CAWSEGQGQETQYF
>NA|TRBV19|NA|TRBJ1-1
TGTGCCAGTAGTGCGTGGACCCGGGGGCCCACTGAAGCTTTCTTT
CASSAWTRGPTEAFF
>NA|TRBV7-2|NA|TRBJ2-5
TGTGCCAGCAGCTTAGGGCGGGGGCGGACCACCCAGTACTTC
CASSLGRGRTTQYF
>NA|TRBV6-1|NA|TRBJ1-4
TGTGCCAGCAGTGAAAAGTCCCCTTTAGGGGTCGGAAAACTGTTTTTT
CASSEKSPLGVGKLFF
>TRBD1|TRBV19|NA|TRBJ2-7
TGTGCCAGTAGTATGGGGACAGGGGGCTTCCCCGACGAGCAGTACTTC
CASSMGTGGFPDEQYF
>TRBD2|TRBV4-2|NA|TRBJ2-7
TGTGCCAGCAGCCAGAGGACTAGCGGGGCTACCTACGAGCAGTACTTC
CASSQRTSGATYEQYF
>NA|TRBV6-5|NA|TRBJ1-6
TGTGCCAGCAGGGGCTATAATTCACCCCTCCACTTT
CASRGYNSPLHF
>TRBD2|TRBV5-6|NA|TRBJ2-5
TGTGCCAGCAGCTTAGAGTTGTGGCGGGAGAAGGTGGAGACCCAGTACTTC
CASSLELWREKVETQYF
>NA|TRBV9|NA|TRBJ1-1
TGTGCCAGCAGCGTAGAGGCAGTGAACACTGAAGCTTTCTTT
CASSVEAVNTEAFF
>NA|TRBV4-2|NA|TRBJ1-2
TGTGCCAGCAGCCAGACATCGGCGGTGCTTTATGGCTACACCTTC
CASSQTSAVLYGYTF
>NA|TRBV7-9|NA|TRBJ1-2
TGTGCCAGCAGCTTAGGTGGCCAAATCCACTATGGCTACACCTTC
CASSLGGQIHYGYTF
>TRBD1|TRBV30|NA|TRBJ2-7
TGTGCCTGGAGTGTAGGGTCAAGACAGGGCTCCTACGAGCAGTACTTC
CAWSVGSRQGSYEQYF
>TRBD1|TRBV6-5|NA|TRBJ2-1
TGTGCCAGCAGAGAACAGGGGGCGATTAATGAGCAGTTCTTC
CASREQGAINEQFF
>NA|TRBV7-6|NA|TRBJ1-1
TGTGCCAGCAGCTTGGTGAGGGACACTGAAGCTTTCTTT
CASSLVRDTEAFF
>TRBD2|TRBV28|few|TRBJ2-1
TGTGCCAGCAGTTTACTAGCGGGAGACTTCAATGAGCAGTTCTTC
CASSLLAGDFNEQFF
>NA|TRBV6-6|once|TRBJ1-4
TGTGCCAGCAGTTACCCTCCTTGGGGCTCTAATGAAAAACTGTTTTTT
CASSYPPWGSNEKLFF
>NA|TRBV14|few|TRBJ2-3
TGTGCCAGCAGCCAAGTCCCTAGCGTTGGTACGCAGTATTTT
CASSQVPSVGTQYF
>TRBD1|TRBV11-3|NA|TRBJ2-1
TGTGCCAGCACCACCCATAGGGGGCCCAAGATCGATGAGCAGTTCTTC
CASTTHRGPKIDEQFF
>TRBD1|TRBV4-3|NA|TRBJ2-5
TGCGCCAGCAGCCACGCGGGACAGGGGAATAGTGAGACCCAGTACTTC
CASSHAGQGNSETQYF
>NA|TRBV6-1|NA|TRBJ1-4
TGTGCCAGCAGTCCAGGGGCAACTAATGAAAAACTGTTTTTT
CASSPGATNEKLFF
>TRBD1|TRBV29-1|NA|TRBJ1-2
TGCAGCGCAACGTTGGGACAGACTAACTATGGCTACACCTTC
CSATLGQTNYGYTF
>NA|TRBV5-1|few|TRBJ1-3
TGCGCCAGCAGCTTGGAAGGGGCGCTTGGAAACACCATATATTTT
CASSLEGALGNTIYF
>NA|TRBV6-1|NA|TRBJ2-2
TGTGCCAGCAGGTTTAACACCGGGGAGCTGTTTTTT
CASRFNTGELFF
>NA|TRBV19|NA|TRBJ1-1
TGTGCCAGTAGTAATTTCTTAAACACTGAAGCTTTCTTT
CASSNFLNTEAFF
>NA|TRBV9|NA|TRBJ2-3
TGTGCCAGCAGCACTTGGGACACCTCAGATACGCAGTATTTT
CASSTWDTSDTQYF